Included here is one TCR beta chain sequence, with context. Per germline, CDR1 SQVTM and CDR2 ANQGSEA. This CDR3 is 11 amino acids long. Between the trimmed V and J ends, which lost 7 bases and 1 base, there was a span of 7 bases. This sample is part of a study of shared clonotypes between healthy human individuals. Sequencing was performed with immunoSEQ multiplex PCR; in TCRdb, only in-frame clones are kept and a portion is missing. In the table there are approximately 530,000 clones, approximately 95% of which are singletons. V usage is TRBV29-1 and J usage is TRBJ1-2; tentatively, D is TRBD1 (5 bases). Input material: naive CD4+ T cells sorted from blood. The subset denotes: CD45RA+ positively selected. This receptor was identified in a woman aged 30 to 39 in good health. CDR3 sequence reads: CSGGDNYGYTF. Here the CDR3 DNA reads TGCAGCGGGGGCGATAACTATGGCTACACCTTC.